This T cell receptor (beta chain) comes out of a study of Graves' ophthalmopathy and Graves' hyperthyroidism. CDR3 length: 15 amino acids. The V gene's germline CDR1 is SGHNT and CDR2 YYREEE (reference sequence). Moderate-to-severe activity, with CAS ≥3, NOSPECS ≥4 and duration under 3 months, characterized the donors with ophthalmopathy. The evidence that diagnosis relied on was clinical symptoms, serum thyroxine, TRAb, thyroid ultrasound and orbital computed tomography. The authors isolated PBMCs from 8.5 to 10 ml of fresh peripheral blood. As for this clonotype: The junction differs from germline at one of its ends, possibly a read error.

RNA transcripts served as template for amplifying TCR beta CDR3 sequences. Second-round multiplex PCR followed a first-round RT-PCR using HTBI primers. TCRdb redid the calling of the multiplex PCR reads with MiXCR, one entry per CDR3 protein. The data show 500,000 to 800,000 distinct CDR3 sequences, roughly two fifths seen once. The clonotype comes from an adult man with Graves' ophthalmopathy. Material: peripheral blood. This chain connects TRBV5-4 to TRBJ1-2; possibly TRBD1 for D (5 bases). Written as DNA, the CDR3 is TGTGCCAGCAGCTTTGGGCGGGGGTTTAACTATGGCCACACCTTC. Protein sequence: CASSFGRGFNYGHTF.